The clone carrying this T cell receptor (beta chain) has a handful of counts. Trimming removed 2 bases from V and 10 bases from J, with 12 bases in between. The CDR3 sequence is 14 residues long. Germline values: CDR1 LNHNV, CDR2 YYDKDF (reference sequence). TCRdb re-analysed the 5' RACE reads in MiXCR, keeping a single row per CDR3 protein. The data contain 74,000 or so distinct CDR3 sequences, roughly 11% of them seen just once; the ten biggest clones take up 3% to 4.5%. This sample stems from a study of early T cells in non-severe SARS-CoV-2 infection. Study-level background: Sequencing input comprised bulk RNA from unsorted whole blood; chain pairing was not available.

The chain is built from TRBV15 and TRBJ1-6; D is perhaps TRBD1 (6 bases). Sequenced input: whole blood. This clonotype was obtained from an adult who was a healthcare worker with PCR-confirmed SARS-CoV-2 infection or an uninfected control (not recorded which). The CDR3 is CATSRPGGSSPLHF. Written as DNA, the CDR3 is TGTGCCACCAGCAGACCCGGGGGCTCATCACCCCTCCACTTT.